This T cell receptor (beta chain) was recovered during a study of CD4+ T cells in melanoma. Findings and limits, study-wide: In melanoma, neoantigen-specific CD4+ T cells reportedly differed in differentiation state. CD8+ T cell, macrophage and B cell function reportedly correlated with neoantigen-specific CD4+ T cells.

A note on this clone: Its antigen is not identified.

The CDR3 contains 14 residues. Per the germline V gene, CDR1 is SGHVS and CDR2 is FQNEAQ. Trimming took 5 bases from V and 1 from J; bases not matched to a gene: 4. Sequencing used immunoSEQ multiplex PCR; TCRdb keeps in-frame clones, though not all of them. The table records some 9,700 clones, about 78% of them present only once. The V call is TRBV7-8, the J call TRBJ2-7, with 8 bases lining up with TRBD2. Source material: tumor tissue. The sequence was obtained from a human donor with melanoma. CDR3 loop: CASSPGGDSYEQYF. CDR3 sequence (DNA): TGTGCCAGCAGCCCGGGAGGGGATTCCTACGAGCAGTACTTC. Complete variable domain (other parts from reference TRBV7-8 and TRBJ2-7): GAGVSQSPRYKVAKRGQDVALRCDPISGHVSLFWYQQALGQGPEFLTYFQNEAQLDKSGLPSDRFFAERPEGSVSTLKIQRTQQEDSAVYLCASSPGGDSYEQYFGPGTRLTVT.